The present T cell receptor (beta chain) was sequenced within a study of post-analysis software for immune sequencing data. As for the study in general: Multiple sclerosis in the patients followed relapsing-remitting, secondary progressive and progressive-relapsing courses.

Of note for this clonotype: Its target is not known.

TCR beta libraries were prepared from cDNA with unique molecular identifiers. Researchers reported about 500,000 cDNA molecules coming from about 0.98 to 11 million T cells. One entry per CDR3 protein results from TCRdb running MiXCR on the PCR reads. The sample has under 200,000 distinct CDR3 sequences; around 34% are singletons. Trimming cost V 6 bases and J 3 bases; bases outside gene matches: 9. Germline V gene sequence: CDR1 DFQATT, CDR2 SNEGSKA (reference sequence). The CDR3 extends over 14 amino acids. Overall study findings and caveats: Those with multiple sclerosis, the patient group, showed significantly lower normalized Chao1 diversity than controls. Patients used four to six TRBV segments, including TRBV5-6, TRBV5-1 and TRBV20-1, more often than controls.

The chain uses TRBV20-1 and TRBJ2-7; 9 bases line up with TRBD2. The sample here was blood, taken after autologous hematopoietic stem cell transplantation. This TCR was sampled from a girl aged 10 to 17 with multiple sclerosis. CDR3 in amino acids: CSARLAGVRYEQYF. The CDR3 DNA reads as TGCAGTGCCCGCTTAGCGGGAGTCCGCTACGAGCAGTACTTC.